Sequencing of this T cell receptor beta chain was carried out in a study of CXCR3 chemokines and chemotherapy response in bladder cancer. TCRdb reanalysed the PCR reads using MiXCR and keeps one entry per CDR3 protein. The sample contains around 1,000 distinct CDR3 sequences, 18% of which appear only once. By share, this clonotype ranks as medium-sized (0.01 to 0.1%). J was trimmed by 8 bases and V by 8 bases; bases with no gene match: 10. The CDR3 spans 14 residues. This material was collected from a patient whose treatment included neoadjuvant chemotherapy. The rearrangement links TRBV12-3 or TRBV12-4 to TRBJ2-1; TRBD2 agrees at 9 bases. The clonotype originates from a human donor with bladder cancer that responded to neoadjuvant chemotherapy. The chain's CDR3 is CASGRLAELDEQFF. Here the CDR3 DNA reads TGTGCCAGCGGGAGACTAGCGGAGCTGGATGAGCAGTTCTTC.